Listed below are T cell receptor beta chains from one sample, sequenced in a study of T cell repertoires in cytomegalovirus infection. These receptors have no known antigen. MiXCR, run by TCRdb on the reads, gives a single entry per CDR3 protein. This table holds some 480,000 distinct CDR3 sequences, more than 30% found once. Specimen: cultured PBMCs, collected from culture after CMV antigen stimulation. The source of these receptors is a human donor in good health (CMV status not recorded). Some clones in this sample may be carry-over from other donors' samples. The CDR3 runs from the conserved cysteine through the conserved F or W. A D gene is named only where the DNA matches it firmly. Only some rows state a clone size, as once, few, many or a class for expanded clones.

clone size	V gene	J gene	D gene	CDR3 length	CDR3 protein	CDR3 DNA
-	TRBV2	TRBJ1-6	-	15	CASSAYGGGNSPLHF	TGTGCCAGCAGCGCCTATGGAGGGGGTAATTCACCCCTCCACTTT
-	TRBV7-2	TRBJ2-3	-	13	CASSSRPSWGQYF	TGTGCCAGCAGCTCCAGGCCTAGTTGGGGGCAGTATTTT
-	TRBV7-9	TRBJ2-1	-	13	CASTAGTHNEQFF	TGTGCCAGCACCGCCGGGACACACAATGAGCAGTTCTTC
-	TRBV19	TRBJ2-1	TRBD2	18	CASQRWAGGSSGSNEQFF	TGTGCCAGTCAGAGATGGGCAGGGGGAAGTAGCGGGAGCAATGAGCAGTTCTTC
-	TRBV7-2	TRBJ1-1	-	14	CASSLRVWNTEAFF	TGTGCCAGCAGCTTAAGAGTCTGGAACACTGAAGCTTTCTTT
few	TRBV12-3/TRBV12-4	TRBJ2-5	-	13	CASSGGGAETQYF	TGTGCCAGCTCTGGGGGCGGGGCAGAGACCCAGTACTTC
few	TRBV6-1	TRBJ2-1	TRBD2	13	CASRAGGMNEQFF	TGTGCCAGCCGAGCGGGAGGAATGAATGAGCAGTTCTTC
-	TRBV7-2	TRBJ1-4	-	15	CASSFFKTTNEKLFF	TGTGCCAGCAGCTTCTTTAAGACAACTAATGAAAAACTGTTTTTT
many	TRBV7-6	TRBJ2-1	TRBD2	17	CASSPRLAEISYNEQFF	TGTGCCAGCAGCCCAAGACTAGCGGAGATCTCCTACAATGAGCAGTTCTTC
-	TRBV27	TRBJ2-1	TRBD2	15	CASSPGLVNWDEQFF	TGTGCCAGCAGTCCTGGACTAGTCAACTGGGATGAGCAGTTCTTC
few	TRBV7-9	TRBJ1-2	-	13	CASSIRDMRGYTF	TGTGCCAGCAGCATCCGGGACATGCGAGGCTACACCTTC
-	TRBV19	TRBJ2-7	-	15	CASSIGRGSAYEQYF	TGTGCCAGTAGTATAGGACGGGGGTCTGCCTACGAGCAGTACTTC
-	TRBV20-1	TRBJ1-1	-	13	CSARVQLNTEAFF	TGCAGTGCTAGAGTACAGTTGAACACTGAAGCTTTCTTT
-	TRBV3-1	TRBJ2-7	-	17	CASSQEGVGLLTYEQYF	TGTGCCAGCAGCCAAGAAGGCGTCGGACTTCTCACCTACGAGCAGTACTTC
-	TRBV7-8	TRBJ1-2	TRBD1	18	CASSRGPKGQGLVYGYTF	TGTGCCAGCAGCCGAGGACCTAAGGGACAGGGACTTGTCTATGGCTACACCTTC
few	TRBV27	TRBJ1-4	-	16	CASSPLYPKRVEKLFF	TGTGCCAGCAGTCCCCTTTATCCCAAGAGGGTTGAAAAACTGTTTTTT
many	TRBV7-2	TRBJ1-2	-	14	CASSSGPNNYGYTF	TGTGCCAGCAGCTCCGGACCGAATAACTATGGCTACACCTTC
many	TRBV7-2	TRBJ2-1	TRBD2	17	CASSWASGRETRNEQFF	TGTGCCAGCAGCTGGGCTAGCGGGAGGGAGACTCGCAATGAGCAGTTCTTC
-	TRBV12-3/TRBV12-4	TRBJ2-5	-	15	CASSILPQGQETQYF	TGTGCCAGCAGTATCCTTCCCCAGGGCCAAGAGACCCAGTACTTC
-	TRBV19	TRBJ1-5	TRBD1	15	CASRVTGLHDQPQHF	TGTGCCAGTAGAGTGACAGGGCTGCACGATCAGCCCCAGCATTTT
-	TRBV28	TRBJ2-3	-	13	CASSLPLADTQYF	TGTGCCAGCAGTTTGCCACTAGCTGATACGCAGTATTTT
few	TRBV7-3	TRBJ1-1	-	14	CASSLSAMNTEAFF	TGTGCCAGCAGCTTATCCGCAATGAACACTGAAGCTTTCTTT
-	TRBV11-1	TRBJ2-2	TRBD2	16	CASSSGLGGGTGELFF	TGTGCCAGCAGCTCGGGACTAGGAGGAGGCACCGGGGAGCTGTTTTTT
few	TRBV6-2/TRBV6-3	TRBJ2-1	TRBD2	15	CASSYSSSGSNEQFF	TGTGCCAGCAGTTACTCGAGTAGCGGGAGTAATGAGCAGTTCTTC
-	TRBV14	TRBJ1-2	-	13	CASSPQRRYGYTF	TGTGCCAGCAGCCCCCAGCGGCGCTATGGCTACACCTTC
-	TRBV2	TRBJ2-5	TRBD2	16	CASRASGTRGGETQYF	TGTGCCAGCAGGGCCAGCGGGACTAGGGGCGGAGAGACCCAGTACTTC
many	TRBV7-2	TRBJ2-1	TRBD2	15	CASSLGGTSGNEQFF	TGTGCCAGCAGTTTAGGTGGGACTAGCGGTAATGAGCAGTTCTTC
-	TRBV6-2/TRBV6-3	TRBJ2-6	-	15	CASSYFGVRANVLTF	TGTGCCAGCAGTTACTTTGGGGTGCGGGCCAACGTCCTGACTTTC
-	TRBV6-2/TRBV6-3	TRBJ1-1	-	14	CASSYNVGNTEAFF	TGTGCCAGCAGTTATAATGTGGGGAACACTGAAGCTTTCTTT